Shown below are 4 T cell receptor beta chains from a single sample sequenced in a study of vaccination effects on CD4 cells after COVID-19. Following a roughly 9-day culture, CD4+ T cells were purified. Libraries were prepared by immunoSEQ multiplex PCR; TCRdb keeps only in-frame clonotypes and omits some of them. The table includes about 74,000 clones, 75% to 80% detected once. Their antigens remain unidentified. Specimen: CD4+ T cells from PBMCs cultured without peptide, collected before COVID-19 vaccination. These receptors all come from a human donor who received a COVID-19 vaccine.

CDR3 protein: CASSGGTVNTGELFF. CDR3 bases: TGTGCCAGTAGTGGGGGGACAGTCAACACCGGGGAGCTGTTTTTT. The chain links TRBV19 to TRBJ2-2, with TRBD1 as a possible D gene (7 bases). The germline V and J ends were trimmed by 5 bases and 2 bases, with 12 bases remaining between them. The CDR3 is 15 residues long. Germline values: CDR1 LNHDA, CDR2 SQIVND (reference sequence).

This clone was detected only a few times. The rearrangement joins TRBV18 to TRBJ1-1; the D gene is possibly TRBD1 (6 bases). The germline gives CDR1 KGHSH, CDR2 LQKENI. The CDR3 contains 15 residues. Trimming stripped 2 bases from V and 0 bases from J, with 10 bases between. This CDR3 is CASSPIQGLNTEAFF. CDR3 nucleotide sequence: TGTGCCAGCTCACCAATACAGGGCTTGAACACTGAAGCTTTCTTT.

This chain links TRBV19 with TRBJ1-2; the D is unclear. The V gene's germline CDR1 is LNHDA and CDR2 SQIVND (reference sequence). The CDR3 has 13 residues. The V end lost 3 bases, the J end lost 4 bases, and 9 bases lay between the germline ends. CDR3: CASSIGSSYGYTF. In DNA form, the CDR3 reads TGTGCCAGTAGTATCGGCAGTTCCTATGGCTACACCTTC.

The chain has TRBV24-1 and TRBJ2-1, with D perhaps given as TRBD1 or TRBD2 (5 bases each). Germline CDR1 is KGHDR and CDR2 is SFDVKD. Trimming left V 1 base short and J 0 bases short, with 15 bases between. The CDR3 loop spans 18 amino acids. The CDR3 DNA sequence: TGTGCCACCAGTGATTTTACGACGGGGCAGAGCTCCTACAATGAGCAGTTCTTC. Its translation: CATSDFTTGQSSYNEQFF.